This T cell receptor (beta chain) was found in a study of T-cell memory formation after mild COVID-19. TCRdb independently ran MiXCR on the 5' RACE reads; one entry per CDR3 protein. The table has 580,000 or so distinct CDR3 sequences, roughly a sixth seen once; the top ten hold around 8.1%. This clonotype occurred many times. There are 13 residues in the CDR3. Trimming took 6 bases from V and 4 from J; bases not matched to a gene: 3. Germline V gene sequence: CDR1 MNHNS, CDR2 SASEGT. The gene calls are TRBV6-1 and TRBJ1-2; TRBD1 matches at 9 bases. This sequence was found in an adult woman who had mild COVID-19 (a few samples of this study predate the infection). Cell type and time point are not known. Sequences were obtained from PBMCs or a T cell subset sorted from them (not recorded which). The CDR3 here is CASRSTGGYGYTF. The CDR3 nucleotides are TGTGCCAGCAGGTCGACAGGGGGCTATGGCTACACCTTC.